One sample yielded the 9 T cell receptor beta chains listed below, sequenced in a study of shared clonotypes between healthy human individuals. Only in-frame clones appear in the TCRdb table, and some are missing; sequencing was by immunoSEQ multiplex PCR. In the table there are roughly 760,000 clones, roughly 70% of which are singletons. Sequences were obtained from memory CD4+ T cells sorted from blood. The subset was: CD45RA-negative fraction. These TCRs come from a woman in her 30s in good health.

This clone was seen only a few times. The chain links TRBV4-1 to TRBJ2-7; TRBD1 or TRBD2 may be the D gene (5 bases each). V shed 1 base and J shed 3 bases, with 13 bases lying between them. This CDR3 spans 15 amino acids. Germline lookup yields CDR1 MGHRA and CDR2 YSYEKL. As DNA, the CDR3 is TGCGCCAGCAGCCAAGCTTTGGGGGTTCGCTACGAGCAGTACTTC. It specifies CASSQALGVRYEQYF.

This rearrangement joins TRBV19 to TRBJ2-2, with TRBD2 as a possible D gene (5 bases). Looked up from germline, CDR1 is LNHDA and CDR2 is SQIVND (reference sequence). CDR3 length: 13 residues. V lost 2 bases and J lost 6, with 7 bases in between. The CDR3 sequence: CASSIRESGELFF. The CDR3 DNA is TGTGCCAGTAGTATAAGGGAGTCCGGGGAGCTGTTTTTT.

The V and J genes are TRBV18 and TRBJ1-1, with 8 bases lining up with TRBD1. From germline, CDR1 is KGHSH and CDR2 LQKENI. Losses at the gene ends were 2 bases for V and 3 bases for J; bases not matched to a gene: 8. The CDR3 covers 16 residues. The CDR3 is CASSPRTGLGDTEAFF. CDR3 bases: TGTGCCAGCTCACCAAGGACAGGGCTAGGGGACACTGAAGCTTTCTTT.

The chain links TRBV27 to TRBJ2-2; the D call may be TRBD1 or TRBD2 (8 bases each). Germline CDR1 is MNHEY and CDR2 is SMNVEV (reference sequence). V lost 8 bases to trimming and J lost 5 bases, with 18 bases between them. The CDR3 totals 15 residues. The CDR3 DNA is TGTGCCAGCCGCGGGGGGACAGGAGGGACCGGGGAGCTGTTTTTT. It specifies CASRGGTGGTGELFF.

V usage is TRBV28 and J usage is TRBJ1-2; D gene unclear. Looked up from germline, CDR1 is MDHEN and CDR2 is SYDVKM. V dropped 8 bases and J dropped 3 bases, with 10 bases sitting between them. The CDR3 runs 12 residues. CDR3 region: CASSDVDYGYTF. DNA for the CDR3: TGTGCCAGCTCAGACGTAGACTATGGCTACACCTTC.

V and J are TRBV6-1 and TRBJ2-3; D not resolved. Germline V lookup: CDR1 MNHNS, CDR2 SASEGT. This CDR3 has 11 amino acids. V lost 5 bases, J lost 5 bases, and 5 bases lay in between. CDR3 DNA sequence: TGTGCCAGCAGTCCGCGAGATACGCAGTATTTT. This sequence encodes CASSPRDTQYF.

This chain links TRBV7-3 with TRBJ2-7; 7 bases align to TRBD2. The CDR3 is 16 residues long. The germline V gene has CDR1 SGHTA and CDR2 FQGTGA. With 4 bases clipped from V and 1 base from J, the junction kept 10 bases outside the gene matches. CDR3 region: CASSSPLAGESYEQYF. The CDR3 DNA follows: TGTGCCAGCAGCTCGCCCTTGGCGGGGGAGTCCTACGAGCAGTACTTC.

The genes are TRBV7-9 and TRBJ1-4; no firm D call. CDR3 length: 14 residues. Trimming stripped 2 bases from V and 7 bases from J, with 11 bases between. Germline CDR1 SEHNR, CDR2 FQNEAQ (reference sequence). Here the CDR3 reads CASSLSGSGEKLFF. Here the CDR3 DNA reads TGTGCCAGCAGCTTATCCGGGTCCGGTGAAAAACTGTTTTTT.

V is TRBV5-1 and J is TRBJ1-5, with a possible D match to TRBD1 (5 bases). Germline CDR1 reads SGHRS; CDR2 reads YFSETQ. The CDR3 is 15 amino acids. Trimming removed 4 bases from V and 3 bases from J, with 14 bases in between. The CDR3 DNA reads TGCGCCAGCAGCGTCGGACAAGACTCCAATCAGCCCCAGCATTTT. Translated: CASSVGQDSNQPQHF.